Presented here are 2 T cell receptor beta chains from one specimen sequenced in a study of patients and donors after allogeneic stem cell transplantation. MiXCR was run by TCRdb on the RT-PCR reads, yielding one entry per CDR3 protein. In the table there are about a million distinct CDR3 sequences, about 20% of which are singletons. The sample was blood, either unsorted or a sorted T cell fraction (not recorded which). The receptors derive from a human donor who was either an allogeneic HSCT recipient or a stem cell or donor lymphocyte infusion donor (not recorded which). It is not recorded whose cells these are; they may come from a transplant donor.

This rearrangement joins TRBV6-1 to TRBJ1-2; D may be TRBD1 (6 bases). Trimming took 5 bases from V and 6 from J, leaving 16 bases between them. This CDR3 is 14 amino acids long. In germline, CDR1 is MNHNS, CDR2 SASEGT. The CDR3 nucleotides are TGTGCCAGCAGTCCCCGGGGGAGGGGGGATGGCTACACCTTC. Its translation is CASSPRGRGDGYTF.

The chain joins TRBV11-2 to TRBJ2-7; 14 bases match TRBD2. The V gene end was trimmed by 4 bases and the J gene end by 6 bases; junction bases not matched to a gene: 8. This CDR3 has 16 amino acids. Germline assignment: CDR1 SGHAT and CDR2 FQNNGV. The CDR3 spells CASSSRLAGGPGEQYF. The CDR3 DNA reads as TGTGCCAGCAGCTCAAGACTAGCGGGGGGGCCTGGCGAGCAGTACTTC.